Listed below are T cell receptor beta chains from one sample, sequenced in a study of shared clonotypes between healthy human individuals. Method: immunoSEQ multiplex PCR; TCRdb's copy keeps in-frame clones and lacks some. The sample records about 490,000 clones, approximately 81% being singletons. Source material: PBMCs. All receptors come from a woman aged 40 to 50 in good health. Some clones in this sample may be carry-over from other donors' samples. The CDR3 runs from the conserved cysteine through the conserved F or W. D genes are given only for firm matches. Expanded clones are given a class, and other clones once, few, many or no size at all.

V gene	D gene	J gene	clone size	CDR3 DNA	CDR3 protein
TRBV18	-	TRBJ1-1	few	TGTGCCAGCTCACCACAGGGGCGGGCTGAAGCTTTCTTT	CASSPQGRAEAFF
TRBV27	TRBD1	TRBJ2-7	-	TGTGCCAGCAGCCGACAGGGTAGGTCCGGGACCGACTACGAGCAGTACTTC	CASSRQGRSGTDYEQYF
TRBV21-1	-	TRBJ2-7	-	TGTGCCAGCAGCAAAGGCCCCGATTATGGAGGGTCCTACGAGCAGTACTTC	CASSKGPDYGGSYEQYF
TRBV7-8	-	TRBJ2-7	-	TGTGCCAGCAGCTTAGAGCCTGCCCCTGGCGAGCAGTACTTC	CASSLEPAPGEQYF
TRBV28	-	TRBJ1-2	-	TGTGCCAGCACCCAACTGGCGCTTCATGGCTACACCTTC	CASTQLALHGYTF
TRBV2	-	TRBJ2-5	-	TGTGCCAGCACAGGAGGCCTACAAGAGACCCAGTACTTC	CASTGGLQETQYF
TRBV28	TRBD2	TRBJ2-4	-	TGTGCCAGCATATCCGCCGGACTAGCGGCCCAGGCGTCCAAAAACATTCAGTACTTC	CASISAGLAAQASKNIQYF
TRBV30	-	TRBJ2-7	-	TGTGCCTGGGGCGCCCTCTGGGGGGACGAGCAGTACTTC	CAWGALWGDEQYF
TRBV7-9	-	TRBJ2-5	-	TGTGCCAGCAGCTTAGCCAGACAGACCCAGTACTTC	CASSLARQTQYF
TRBV5-1	-	TRBJ1-4	-	TGCGCCAGCAGGCCGGAGGGAGCAACTAATGAAAAACTGTTTTTT	CASRPEGATNEKLFF
TRBV25-1	TRBD1	TRBJ2-7	-	TGTGCCAGCAGGGACAGGGCAATGGGCGAGCAGTACTTC	CASRDRAMGEQYF
TRBV18	-	TRBJ1-1	-	TGTGCCAGCTCAGGAGGGACGGGCATGAACACTGAAGCTTTCTTT	CASSGGTGMNTEAFF
TRBV10-3	-	TRBJ1-3	-	TGTGCCATCAGTGAGTGGGGGTCTGGAAACACCATATATTTT	CAISEWGSGNTIYF
TRBV2	-	TRBJ1-2	-	TGTGCCAGCAGCCCGGACAGCTCAACCTCCAACTATGGCTACACCTTC	CASSPDSSTSNYGYTF
TRBV5-1	TRBD1	TRBJ1-2	-	TGCGCCAGCAGCTTGGCTGACAGGGAGGGTGGCTACACCTTC	CASSLADREGGYTF
TRBV9	TRBD2	TRBJ2-3	-	TGTGCCAGCAGCGTTTTAGCGGGAAGCACAGATACGCAGTATTTT	CASSVLAGSTDTQYF
TRBV10-3	-	TRBJ1-2	-	TGTGCCATCAGTGAAGAACAGGGTAATGGCTACACCTTC	CAISEEQGNGYTF
TRBV5-1	TRBD1	TRBJ2-1	-	TGCGCCAGCAGCCCGACAGGGGCCTACAATGAGCAGTTCTTC	CASSPTGAYNEQFF
TRBV27	-	TRBJ2-7	-	TGTGCCAGCAGTTCACTCTACGAGCAGTACTTC	CASSSLYEQYF
TRBV28	TRBD1	TRBJ2-5	-	TGTGCCAGCAGTTCGTTCAAGGGACAGGTACAAGAGACCCAGTACTTC	CASSSFKGQVQETQYF
TRBV28	-	TRBJ1-2	-	TGTGCCAGCAGCCCGGGACCCGACTATGGCTACACCTTC	CASSPGPDYGYTF
TRBV10-2	TRBD1	TRBJ1-3	few	TGCGCCAGCAGCCCGGACAGGGCTGGAAACACCATATATTTT	CASSPDRAGNTIYF
TRBV20-1	-	TRBJ2-5	-	TGCAGTGCCCGCCCAGGAGAGACCCAGTACTTC	CSARPGETQYF
TRBV7-9	TRBD2	TRBJ2-7	-	TGTGCCAGCAGCCCCCGGGGCAGCGGGAGGCCCTACGAGCAGTACTTC	CASSPRGSGRPYEQYF
TRBV18	-	TRBJ2-2	-	TGTGCCAGCTCACCCGGGCCGGGACACGAGACCGGGGAGCTGTTTTTT	CASSPGPGHETGELFF